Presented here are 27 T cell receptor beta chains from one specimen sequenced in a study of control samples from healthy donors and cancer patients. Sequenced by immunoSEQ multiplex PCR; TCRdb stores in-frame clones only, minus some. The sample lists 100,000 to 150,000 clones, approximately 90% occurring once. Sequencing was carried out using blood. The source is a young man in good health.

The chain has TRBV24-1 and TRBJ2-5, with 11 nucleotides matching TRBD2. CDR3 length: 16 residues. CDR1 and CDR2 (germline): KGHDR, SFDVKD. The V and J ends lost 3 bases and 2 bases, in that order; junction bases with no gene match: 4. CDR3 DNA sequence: TGTGCCACCAGTGATACCAGGACTAGCGGGCAAGAGACCCAGTACTTC. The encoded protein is CATSDTRTSGQETQYF.

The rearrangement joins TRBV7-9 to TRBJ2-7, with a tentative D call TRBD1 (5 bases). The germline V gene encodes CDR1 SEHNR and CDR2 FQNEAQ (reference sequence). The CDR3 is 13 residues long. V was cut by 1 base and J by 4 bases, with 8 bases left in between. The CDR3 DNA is TGTGCCAGCAGCTTAGGGACAAAATACGAGCAGTACTTC. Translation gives CASSLGTKYEQYF.

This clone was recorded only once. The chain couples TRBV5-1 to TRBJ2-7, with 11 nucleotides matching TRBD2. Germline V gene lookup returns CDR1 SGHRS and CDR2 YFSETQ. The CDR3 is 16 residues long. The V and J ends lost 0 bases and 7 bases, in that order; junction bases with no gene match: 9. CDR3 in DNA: TGCGCCAGCAGCTTGGATGGGGGGACTAGCGGACGGGAGCAGTACTTC. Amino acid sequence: CASSLDGGTSGREQYF.

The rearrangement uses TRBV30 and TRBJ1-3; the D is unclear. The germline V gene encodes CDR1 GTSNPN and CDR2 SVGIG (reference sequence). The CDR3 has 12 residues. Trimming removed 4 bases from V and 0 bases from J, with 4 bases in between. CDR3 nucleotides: TGTGCCTGGACAGACTCTGGAAACACCATATATTTT. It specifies CAWTDSGNTIYF.

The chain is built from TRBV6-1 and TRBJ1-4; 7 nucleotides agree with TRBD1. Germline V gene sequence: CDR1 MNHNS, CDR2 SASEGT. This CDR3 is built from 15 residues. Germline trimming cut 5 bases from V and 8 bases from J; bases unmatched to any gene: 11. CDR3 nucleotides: TGTGCCAGCAGTCCCGGGACAGCGATTGGCGAAAAACTGTTTTTT. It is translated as CASSPGTAIGEKLFF.

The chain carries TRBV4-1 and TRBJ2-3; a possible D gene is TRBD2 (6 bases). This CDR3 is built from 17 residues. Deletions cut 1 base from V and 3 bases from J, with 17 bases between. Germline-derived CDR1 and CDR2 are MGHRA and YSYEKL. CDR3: CASSQAGGYSRTDTQYF. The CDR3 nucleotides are TGCGCCAGCAGCCAAGCCGGAGGGTATAGTAGGACAGATACGCAGTATTTT.

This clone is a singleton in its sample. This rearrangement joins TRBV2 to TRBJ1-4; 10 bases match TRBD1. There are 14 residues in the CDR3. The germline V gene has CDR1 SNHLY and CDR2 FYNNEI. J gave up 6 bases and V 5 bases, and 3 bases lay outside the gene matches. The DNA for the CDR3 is TGTGCCAGCAGTTGGGACAGGGGCGATGAAAAACTGTTTTTT. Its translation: CASSWDRGDEKLFF.

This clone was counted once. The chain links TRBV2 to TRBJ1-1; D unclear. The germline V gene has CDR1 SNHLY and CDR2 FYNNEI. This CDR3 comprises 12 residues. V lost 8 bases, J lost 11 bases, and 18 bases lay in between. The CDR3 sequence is CASAIAVLGAFF. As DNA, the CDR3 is TGTGCCAGCGCTATCGCAGTCCTAGGGGCTTTCTTT.

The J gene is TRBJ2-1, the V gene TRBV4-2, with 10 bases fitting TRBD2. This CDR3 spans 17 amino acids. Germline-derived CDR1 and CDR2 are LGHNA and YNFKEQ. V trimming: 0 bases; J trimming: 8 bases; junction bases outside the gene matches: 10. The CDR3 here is CASSQEGLSGGFDEQFF. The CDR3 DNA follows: TGTGCCAGCAGCCAAGAAGGGCTTAGCGGGGGGTTCGATGAGCAGTTCTTC.

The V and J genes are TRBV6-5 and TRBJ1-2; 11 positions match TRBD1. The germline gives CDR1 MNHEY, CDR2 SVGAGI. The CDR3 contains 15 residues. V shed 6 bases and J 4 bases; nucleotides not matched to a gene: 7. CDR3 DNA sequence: TGTGCCAGCAGGGAGGACAGGGGGCGCGCCTATGGCTACACCTTC. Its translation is CASREDRGRAYGYTF.

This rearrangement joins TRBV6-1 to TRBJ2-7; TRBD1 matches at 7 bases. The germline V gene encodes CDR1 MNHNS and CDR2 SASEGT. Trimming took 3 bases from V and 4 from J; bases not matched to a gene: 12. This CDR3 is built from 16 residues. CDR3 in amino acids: CASSEASGTASYEQYF. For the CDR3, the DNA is TGTGCCAGCAGTGAGGCCTCCGGGACAGCATCTTACGAGCAGTACTTC.

This chain's CDR3 is CASSQNFNEKLFF. The CDR3 nucleotides are TGTGCCAGCAGCCAAAATTTTAATGAAAAACTGTTTTTT. V and J are TRBV14 and TRBJ1-4; D gene uncertain. CDR1 and CDR2 from the germline V gene are SGHDN and FVKESK. The CDR3 consists of 13 residues. V dropped 2 bases and J dropped 4 bases, with 5 bases sitting between them.

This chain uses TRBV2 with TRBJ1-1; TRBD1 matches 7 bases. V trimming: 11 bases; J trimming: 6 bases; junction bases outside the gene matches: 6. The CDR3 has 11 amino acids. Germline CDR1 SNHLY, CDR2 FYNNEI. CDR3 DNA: TGTGCCGGACAGGTAGGCGCTGAAGCTTTCTTT. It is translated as CAGQVGAEAFF.

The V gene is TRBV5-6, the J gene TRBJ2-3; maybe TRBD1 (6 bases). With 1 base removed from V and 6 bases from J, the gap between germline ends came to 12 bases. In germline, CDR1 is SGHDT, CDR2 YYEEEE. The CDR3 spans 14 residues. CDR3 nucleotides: TGTGCCAGCAGCTTGAGGGGGAAAAAGGATACGCAGTATTTT. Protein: CASSLRGKKDTQYF.

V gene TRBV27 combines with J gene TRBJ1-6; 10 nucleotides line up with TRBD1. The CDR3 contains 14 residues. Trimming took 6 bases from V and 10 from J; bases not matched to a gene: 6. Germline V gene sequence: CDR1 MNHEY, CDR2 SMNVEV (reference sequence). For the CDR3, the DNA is TGTGCCAGCAGAACGACAGGGGGCGACTCACCCCTCCACTTT. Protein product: CASRTTGGDSPLHF.

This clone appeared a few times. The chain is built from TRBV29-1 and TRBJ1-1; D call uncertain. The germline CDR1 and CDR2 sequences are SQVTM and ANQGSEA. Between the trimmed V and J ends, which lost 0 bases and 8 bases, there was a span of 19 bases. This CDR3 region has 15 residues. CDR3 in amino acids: CSVEEINLGGSEAFF. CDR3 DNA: TGCAGCGTTGAAGAAATAAACCTAGGTGGATCAGAAGCTTTCTTT.

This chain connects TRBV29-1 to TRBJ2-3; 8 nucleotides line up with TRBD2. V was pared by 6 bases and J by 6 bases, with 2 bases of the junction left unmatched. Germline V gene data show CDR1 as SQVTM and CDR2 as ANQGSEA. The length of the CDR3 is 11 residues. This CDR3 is CSVGGGDTQYF. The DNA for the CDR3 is TGCAGCGTCGGGGGGGGCGATACGCAGTATTTT.

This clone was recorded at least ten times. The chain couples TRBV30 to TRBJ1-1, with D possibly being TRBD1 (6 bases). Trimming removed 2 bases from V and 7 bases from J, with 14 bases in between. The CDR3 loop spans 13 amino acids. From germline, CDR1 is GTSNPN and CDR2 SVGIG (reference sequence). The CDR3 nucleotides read TGTGCCTGGAGTCCAACAGGGACCAATGAAGCTTTCTTT. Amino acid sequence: CAWSPTGTNEAFF.

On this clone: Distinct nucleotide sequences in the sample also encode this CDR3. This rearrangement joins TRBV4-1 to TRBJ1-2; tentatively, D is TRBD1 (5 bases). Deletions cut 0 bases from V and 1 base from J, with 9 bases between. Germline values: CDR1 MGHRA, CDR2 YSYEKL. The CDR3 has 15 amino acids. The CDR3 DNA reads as TGCGCCAGCAGCCAAGATCGGGGGGGTAACTATGGCTACACCTTC. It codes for CASSQDRGGNYGYTF.

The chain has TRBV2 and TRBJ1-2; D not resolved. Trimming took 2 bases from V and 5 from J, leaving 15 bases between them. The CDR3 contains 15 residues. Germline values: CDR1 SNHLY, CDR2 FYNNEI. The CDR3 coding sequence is TGTGCCAGCAGTGAAACCCGACAACTCGGATATGGCTACACCTTC. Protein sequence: CASSETRQLGYGYTF.

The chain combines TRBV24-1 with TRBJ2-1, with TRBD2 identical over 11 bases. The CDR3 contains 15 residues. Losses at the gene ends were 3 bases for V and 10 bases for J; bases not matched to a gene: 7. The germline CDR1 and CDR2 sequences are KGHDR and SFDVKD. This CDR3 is CATSDRTSGGSEQFF. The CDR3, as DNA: TGTGCCACCAGTGATCGTACTAGCGGGGGAAGCGAGCAGTTCTTC.

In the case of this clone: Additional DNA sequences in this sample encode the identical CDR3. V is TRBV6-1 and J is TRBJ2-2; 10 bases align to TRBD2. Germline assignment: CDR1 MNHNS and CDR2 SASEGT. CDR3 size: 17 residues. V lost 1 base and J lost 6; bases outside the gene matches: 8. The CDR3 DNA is TGTGCCAGCAGTGAAGGGTTAGCGGGGGGTCGGGCCGGGGAGCTGTTTTTT. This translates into CASSEGLAGGRAGELFF.

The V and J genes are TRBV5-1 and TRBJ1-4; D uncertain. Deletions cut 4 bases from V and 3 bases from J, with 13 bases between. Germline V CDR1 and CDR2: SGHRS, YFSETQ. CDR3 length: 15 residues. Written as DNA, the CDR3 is TGCGCCAGCAGCCGGACCGGGCTAGCTAATGAAAAACTGTTTTTT. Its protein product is CASSRTGLANEKLFF. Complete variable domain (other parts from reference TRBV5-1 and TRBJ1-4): KAGVTQTPRYLIKTRGQQVTLSCSPISGHRSVSWYQQTPGQGLQFLFEYFSETQRNKGNFPGRFSGRQFSNSRSEMNVSTLELGDSALYLCASSRTGLANEKLFFGSGTQLSVL.

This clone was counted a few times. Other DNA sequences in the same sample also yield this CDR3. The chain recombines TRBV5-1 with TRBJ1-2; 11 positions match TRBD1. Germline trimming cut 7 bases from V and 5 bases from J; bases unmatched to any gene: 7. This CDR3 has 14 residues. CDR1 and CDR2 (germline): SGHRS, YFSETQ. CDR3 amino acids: CASRAGTGGYGYTF. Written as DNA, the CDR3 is TGCGCCAGCCGGGCCGGGACAGGGGGGTATGGCTACACCTTC.

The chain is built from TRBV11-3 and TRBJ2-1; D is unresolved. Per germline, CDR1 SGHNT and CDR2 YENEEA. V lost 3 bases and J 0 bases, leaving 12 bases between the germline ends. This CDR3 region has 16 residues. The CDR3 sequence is CASSFAGGRSYNEQFF. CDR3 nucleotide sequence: TGTGCCAGCAGCTTCGCTGGCGGTCGCTCCTACAATGAGCAGTTCTTC.

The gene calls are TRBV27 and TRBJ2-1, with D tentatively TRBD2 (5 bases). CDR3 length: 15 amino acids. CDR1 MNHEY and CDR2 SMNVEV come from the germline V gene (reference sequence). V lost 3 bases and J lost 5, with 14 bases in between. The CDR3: CASSFDGNRHNEQFF. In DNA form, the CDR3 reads TGTGCCAGCAGTTTTGACGGGAATCGACACAATGAGCAGTTCTTC.

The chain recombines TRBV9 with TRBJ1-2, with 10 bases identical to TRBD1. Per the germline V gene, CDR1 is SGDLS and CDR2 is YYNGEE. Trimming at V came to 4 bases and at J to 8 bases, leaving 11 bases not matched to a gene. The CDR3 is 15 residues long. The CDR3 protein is CASSPRDRGTGGYTF. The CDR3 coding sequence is TGTGCCAGCAGCCCCCGGGACAGGGGAACGGGAGGCTACACCTTC.